These 17 T cell receptor beta chains were sequenced from one sample in a study of HIV-infected children after antiretroviral therapy interruption (dated by TCRdb to between 2018 and 2021). The treatment or condition label on this specimen signifies: PENTA 11 planned treatment interruption arm or continuous ART arm. Library preparation employed 3' RACE. Instrument used: Illumina MiSeq. TCR libraries were built from RNA using a 3' RACE protocol with unique molecular identifiers to correct PCR amplification bias. The public reads were quality trimmed at Q25 with fastp and then assembled into clones with MiXCR by TCRdb, keeping productive beta chains. Identical CDR3 protein sequences are pooled into one entry, listed with their most common genes and DNA. The sample table contains 15,000 to 16,000 distinct CDR3 sequences; only one count was recorded for around 3.2% of them. The ten largest account for about 4.9% of the sample.

This sample comprised CD45RA+ CD4+ T cells from PBMCs, obtained from a donor given antiretroviral therapy, either interrupted or continuous. What the cell subset or site label conveys for this sample: naive CD4+ CD45RA+ CD45RO- T cells. The receptors originated from a child under 18 with HIV.

This clonotype was picked up many times. The CDR3 here is CASKAGQPTDTQYF. CDR3 DNA: TGTGCCAGCAAAGCTGGACAGCCGACAGATACGCAGTATTTT. J is TRBJ2-3 and V is TRBV6-1; D is perhaps TRBD1 (6 bases). The length of the CDR3 is 14 residues. Germline V gives CDR1 MNHNS, CDR2 SASEGT. Trimming stripped 7 bases from V and 3 bases from J, with 14 bases between.

In its sample, this clonotype was seen a few times. This rearrangement joins TRBV19 to TRBJ2-1; D is uncertain. The V gene's germline CDR1 is LNHDA and CDR2 SQIVND (reference sequence). V was shortened by 5 bases and J by 9 bases, with 8 bases between the two germline ends. The CDR3 sequence is 11 residues long. CDR3 residues: CASSAHVEQFF. As DNA, the CDR3 is TGTGCCAGTAGTGCCCACGTTGAGCAGTTCTTC.

A few counts support this clonotype. The CDR3 here is CSARGSHQETQYF. Written as DNA, the CDR3 is TGCAGTGCTAGAGGCAGTCACCAAGAGACCCAGTACTTC. The J gene is TRBJ2-5, the V gene TRBV20-1; D is unresolved. The germline CDR1 and CDR2 sequences are DFQATT and SNEGSKA (reference sequence). The V end was cut by 1 base, the J end by 0 bases, with 6 bases between. This CDR3 region has 13 residues.

Sample share makes this clonotype medium-sized. The chain carries TRBV6-1 and TRBJ2-3; TRBD2 might be the D (5 bases). Germline CDR1 MNHNS, CDR2 SASEGT. The V and J ends lost 2 bases and 4 bases respectively, with 13 bases between them. This CDR3 spans 15 amino acids. The CDR3 DNA is TGTGCCAGCAGTGAATTGGGAGAAGACGCAGATACGCAGTATTTT. It yields the protein CASSELGEDADTQYF.

This clonotype was picked up many times. This rearrangement joins TRBV11-3 to TRBJ2-1, with D unclear. V was pared by 5 bases and J by 8 bases, with 16 bases between. This CDR3 has 14 amino acids. Germline values: CDR1 SGHNT, CDR2 YENEEA. CDR3 protein: CASSPELNKHEQFF. The CDR3, as DNA: TGTGCCAGCAGCCCAGAGTTGAACAAGCATGAGCAGTTCTTC.

The sample holds many counts of this clonotype. This chain joins TRBV14 and TRBJ1-4, with a tentative D call TRBD1 (6 bases). Germline V lookup: CDR1 SGHDN, CDR2 FVKESK. The CDR3 consists of 17 residues. V shed 3 bases and J shed 8 bases, with 22 bases lying between them. CDR3: CASSQITGTPTGEKLFF. The CDR3 nucleotides read TGTGCCAGCAGCCAGATAACCGGGACACCAACGGGGGAAAAACTGTTTTTT.

This clonotype was seen at least ten times. The chain couples TRBV15 to TRBJ2-2; 7 bases are shared with TRBD2. Germline values: CDR1 LNHNV, CDR2 YYDKDF (reference sequence). CDR3 length equals 15 residues. V trimming: 0 bases; J trimming: 3 bases; junction bases outside the gene matches: 1. Here the CDR3 DNA reads TGTGCCACCAGCAGAGACCGGGGGGACACCGGGGAGCTGTTTTTT. Translating gives CATSRDRGDTGELFF. The entire variable domain, with the rest obtained from reference TRBV15 and TRBJ2-2, is as follows: DAMVIQNPRYQVTQFGKPVTLSCSQTLNHNVMYWYQQKSSQAPKLLFHYYDKDFNNEADTPDNFQSRRPNTSFCFLDIRSPGLGDTAMYLCATSRDRGDTGELFFGEGSRLTVL.

This clonotype is medium-sized in the sample. This chain uses TRBV20-1 with TRBJ2-2; tentatively, D is TRBD1 (5 bases). Trimming removed 1 base from V and 7 bases from J, with 19 bases in between. Per germline, CDR1 DFQATT and CDR2 SNEGSKA (reference sequence). This CDR3 is 16 amino acids long. The CDR3 nucleotides are TGCAGTGCTAGAGTTGATCAGGGATGGAAAGGCGGGGAGCTGTTTTTT. Protein: CSARVDQGWKGGELFF.

This clonotype turned up a few times. This chain links TRBV11-2 with TRBJ2-1; 10 bases are a match to TRBD2. The CDR3 runs to 16 residues. Germline V gene lookup returns CDR1 SGHAT and CDR2 FQNNGV. V shed 9 bases and J 9 bases; nucleotides not matched to a gene: 17. The CDR3 spells CASTDRPAGGQGEQFF. The CDR3, as DNA: TGTGCCAGTACAGACCGCCCAGCGGGAGGGCAAGGTGAGCAGTTCTTC.

This clonotype was picked up many times. J is TRBJ2-7 and V is TRBV30; 8 positions agree with TRBD2. V dropped 5 bases and J dropped 4; count of bases not matched to a gene: 7. The CDR3 consists of 13 residues. Germline V gene lookup returns CDR1 GTSNPN and CDR2 SVGIG (reference sequence). The CDR3 bases are TGTGCCTGGGCCCGGGGGGGGATATACGAGCAGTACTTC. Translating gives CAWARGGIYEQYF.

This clonotype was counted ten times or more. The V call is TRBV20-1, the J call TRBJ2-4; TRBD1 is a possible D gene (8 bases). This CDR3 contains 14 residues. CDR1 DFQATT and CDR2 SNEGSKA come from the germline V gene (reference sequence). The CDR3 loop is CSAGQGGSQGIQYF. DNA for the CDR3: TGCAGCGCTGGACAGGGAGGGTCCCAGGGCATTCAGTACTTC.

There are many counts of this clonotype. The chain carries TRBV19 and TRBJ2-4; D not certain. Germline V gene data show CDR1 as LNHDA and CDR2 as SQIVND (reference sequence). The CDR3 covers 12 residues. V lost 5 bases, J lost 7 bases, and 9 bases lay in between. The DNA for the CDR3 is TGTGCCAGTAGTCGATTCGGGAACATTCAGTACTTC. Translation gives CASSRFGNIQYF.

This clonotype was counted many times. This sequence joins TRBV3-1 and TRBJ2-3; 7 nucleotides agree with TRBD1. V shed 4 bases, J shed 1 base, and the junction held 8 bases outside the gene matches. The germline gives CDR1 LGHDT, CDR2 YNNKEL (reference sequence). The CDR3 sequence is 16 residues long. This CDR3 is CASSPQGVSGTDTQYF. CDR3 coding DNA: TGTGCCAGCAGCCCTCAGGGGGTGTCGGGCACAGATACGCAGTATTTT.

This clonotype has a count of ten or more. The chain uses TRBV7-9 and TRBJ1-3; D is possibly TRBD1 (6 bases). Trimming pared 5 bases from V and 4 bases from J, leaving 12 bases between. This CDR3 has 14 residues. Germline V gives CDR1 SEHNR, CDR2 FQNEAQ (reference sequence). In nucleotides, the CDR3 is TGTGCCAGCAGCCACGACAGGACGGGAAACACCATATATTTT. It encodes CASSHDRTGNTIYF.

This clonotype was seen many times. The V gene is TRBV29-1, the J gene TRBJ1-2; D not resolved. Germline V gene data show CDR1 as SQVTM and CDR2 as ANQGSEA. CDR3 length equals 13 residues. The V end lost 6 bases, the J end lost 7 bases, and 18 bases lay between the germline ends. The CDR3 DNA sequence: TGCAGCGTATTGTTTCGAGTTTCGGGTGGCTACACCTTC. It is translated as CSVLFRVSGGYTF.

In its sample, this clonotype was seen many times. The CDR3, as DNA: TGTGCCAGCAGTTACTCAGGTGGGAGCGGTGAAAAACTGTTTTTT. It translates to CASSYSGGSGEKLFF. The V call is TRBV6-5, the J call TRBJ1-4, with no clear D. V shed 0 bases and J shed 7 bases, with 12 bases lying between them. Germline assignment: CDR1 MNHEY and CDR2 SVGAGI. This CDR3 is built from 15 residues.

This clonotype has ten or more counts. This chain connects TRBV20-1 to TRBJ1-5; D might be TRBD1 (6 bases). This CDR3 contains 15 residues. Looked up from germline, CDR1 is DFQATT and CDR2 is SNEGSKA (reference sequence). The V and J ends lost 5 bases and 3 bases respectively, with 17 bases between them. In DNA, the CDR3 is TGCAGTGCTGGCATCGGGGGCGCGTCCAATCAGCCCCAGCATTTT. Translation gives CSAGIGGASNQPQHF.